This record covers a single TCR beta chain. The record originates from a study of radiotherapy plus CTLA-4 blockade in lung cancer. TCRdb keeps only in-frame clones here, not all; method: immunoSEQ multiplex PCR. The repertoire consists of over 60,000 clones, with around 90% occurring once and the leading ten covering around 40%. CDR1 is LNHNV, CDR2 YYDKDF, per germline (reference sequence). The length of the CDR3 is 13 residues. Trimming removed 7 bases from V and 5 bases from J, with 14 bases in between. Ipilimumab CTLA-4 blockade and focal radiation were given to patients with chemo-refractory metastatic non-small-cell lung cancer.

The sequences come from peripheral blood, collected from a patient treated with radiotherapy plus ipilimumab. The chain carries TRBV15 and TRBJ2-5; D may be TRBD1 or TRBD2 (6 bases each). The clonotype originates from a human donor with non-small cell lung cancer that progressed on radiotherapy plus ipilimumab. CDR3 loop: CATTSGGRETQYF. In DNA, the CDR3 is TGTGCCACCACAAGTGGGGGGCGGGAGACCCAGTACTTC.